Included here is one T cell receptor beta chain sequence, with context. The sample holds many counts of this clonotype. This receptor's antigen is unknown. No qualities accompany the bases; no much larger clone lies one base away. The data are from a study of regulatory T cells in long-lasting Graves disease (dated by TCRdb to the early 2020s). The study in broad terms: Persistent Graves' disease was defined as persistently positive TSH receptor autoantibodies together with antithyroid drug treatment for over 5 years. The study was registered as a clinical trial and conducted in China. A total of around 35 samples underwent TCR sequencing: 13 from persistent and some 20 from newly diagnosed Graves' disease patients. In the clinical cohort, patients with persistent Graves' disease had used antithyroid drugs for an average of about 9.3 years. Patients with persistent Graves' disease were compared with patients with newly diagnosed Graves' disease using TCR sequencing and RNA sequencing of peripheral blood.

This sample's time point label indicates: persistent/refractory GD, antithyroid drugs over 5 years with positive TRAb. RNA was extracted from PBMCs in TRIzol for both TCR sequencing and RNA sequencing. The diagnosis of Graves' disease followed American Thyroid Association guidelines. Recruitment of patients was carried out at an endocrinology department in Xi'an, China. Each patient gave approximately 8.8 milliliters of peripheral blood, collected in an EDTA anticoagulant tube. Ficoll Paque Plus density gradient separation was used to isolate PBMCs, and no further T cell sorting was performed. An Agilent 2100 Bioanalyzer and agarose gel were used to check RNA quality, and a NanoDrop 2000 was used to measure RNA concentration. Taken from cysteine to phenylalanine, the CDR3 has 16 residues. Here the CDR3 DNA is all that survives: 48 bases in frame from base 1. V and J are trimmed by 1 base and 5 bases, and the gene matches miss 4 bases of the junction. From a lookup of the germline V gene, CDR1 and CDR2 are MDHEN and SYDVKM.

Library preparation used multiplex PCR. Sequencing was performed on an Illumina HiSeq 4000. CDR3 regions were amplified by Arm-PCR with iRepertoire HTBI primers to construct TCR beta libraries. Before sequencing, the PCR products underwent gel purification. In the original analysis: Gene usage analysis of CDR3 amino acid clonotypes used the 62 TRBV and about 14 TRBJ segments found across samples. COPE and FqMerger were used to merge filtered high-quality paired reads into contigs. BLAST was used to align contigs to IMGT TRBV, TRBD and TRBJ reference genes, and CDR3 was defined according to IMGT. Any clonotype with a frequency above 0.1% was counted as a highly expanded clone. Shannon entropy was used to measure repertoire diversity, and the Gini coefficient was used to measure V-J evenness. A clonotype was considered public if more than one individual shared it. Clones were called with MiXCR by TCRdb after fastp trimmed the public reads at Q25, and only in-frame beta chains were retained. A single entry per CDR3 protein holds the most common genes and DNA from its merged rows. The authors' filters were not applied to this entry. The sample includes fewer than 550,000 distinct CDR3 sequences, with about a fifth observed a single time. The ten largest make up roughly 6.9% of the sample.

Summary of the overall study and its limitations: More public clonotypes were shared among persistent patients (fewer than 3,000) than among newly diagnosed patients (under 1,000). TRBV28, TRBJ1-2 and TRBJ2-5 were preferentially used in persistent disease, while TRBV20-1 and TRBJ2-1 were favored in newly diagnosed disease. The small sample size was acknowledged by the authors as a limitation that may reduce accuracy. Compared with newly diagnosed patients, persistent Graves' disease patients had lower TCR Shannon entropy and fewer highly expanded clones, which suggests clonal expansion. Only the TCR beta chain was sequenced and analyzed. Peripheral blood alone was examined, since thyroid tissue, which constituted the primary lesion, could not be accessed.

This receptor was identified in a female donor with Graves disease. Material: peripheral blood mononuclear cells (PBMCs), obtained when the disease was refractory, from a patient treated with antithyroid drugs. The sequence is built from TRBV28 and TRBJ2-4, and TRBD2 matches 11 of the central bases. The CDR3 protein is CASSLFPGLAENIQYF. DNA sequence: TGTGCCAGCAGTTTATTCCCGGGACTAGCGGAAAACATTCAGTACTTC. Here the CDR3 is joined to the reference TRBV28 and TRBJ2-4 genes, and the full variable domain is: DVKVTQSSRYLVKRTGEKVFLECVQDMDHENMFWYRQDPGLGLRLIYFSYDVKMKEKGDIPEGYSVSREKKERFSLILESASTNQTSMYLCASSLFPGLAENIQYFGAGTRLSVL.